This is a list of T cell receptor beta chains from one sample in a study of OX40 agonist ivuxolimab in advanced cancers. Sequenced by immunoSEQ multiplex PCR; TCRdb stores in-frame clones only, minus some. In the table there are some 87,000 clones, about 92% of which are singletons. This material consisted of CD4+ or CD8+ T cells sorted from blood, taken in a trial of the OX40 agonist ivuxolimab. The receptor source for this set is an adult with an advanced solid tumor such as melanoma, head and neck, liver or kidney cancer. The CDR3 runs from the conserved cysteine through the conserved F or W. The order of the fields is CDR3 protein, CDR3 DNA, J gene, clone size, V gene, D gene. The D gene is left open where the match is weak. Size values are once, few and many counts, or a class for expanded clones, and some rows have none.

CDR3 protein: CASSDLDRGNEQYF
CDR3 DNA: TGTGCCAGCAGTGACTTGGACAGGGGTAACGAGCAGTACTTC
J gene: TRBJ2-7
clone size: .
V gene: TRBV6-1
D gene: TRBD1

CDR3 protein: CAWSGRGPGKQYF
CDR3 DNA: TGTGCCTGGAGTGGCAGGGGTCCTGGAAAGCAGTACTTC
J gene: TRBJ2-7
clone size: once
V gene: TRBV30
D gene: .

CDR3 protein: CASGSGSFQETQYF
CDR3 DNA: TGTGCCAGCGGGTCCGGGAGCTTTCAAGAGACCCAGTACTTC
J gene: TRBJ2-5
clone size: .
V gene: TRBV11-2
D gene: .

CDR3 protein: CASSWTSGVRDEQFF
CDR3 DNA: TGTGCCAGTAGTTGGACTAGCGGGGTTAGGGATGAGCAGTTCTTC
J gene: TRBJ2-1
clone size: .
V gene: TRBV19
D gene: TRBD2

CDR3 protein: CASSDPQTLTPKQYF
CDR3 DNA: TGTGCCAGCAGTGATCCCCAGACCCTAACCCCGAAGCAGTATTTT
J gene: TRBJ2-3
clone size: .
V gene: TRBV2
D gene: .

CDR3 protein: CASSFVRFSTDTQYF
CDR3 DNA: TGTGCCAGCAGCTTCGTGCGATTTAGCACAGATACGCAGTATTTT
J gene: TRBJ2-3
clone size: .
V gene: TRBV5-6
D gene: .

CDR3 protein: CASSLERSSYNEQFF
CDR3 DNA: TGCGCCAGCAGCCTAGAGCGGAGCTCCTACAATGAGCAGTTCTTC
J gene: TRBJ2-1
clone size: once
V gene: TRBV4-1
D gene: .

CDR3 protein: CASSQDPGTREQYF
CDR3 DNA: TGCGCCAGCAGCCAAGACCCAGGGACGCGCGAGCAGTACTTC
J gene: TRBJ2-7
clone size: .
V gene: TRBV4-3
D gene: .

CDR3 protein: CAWSIRGSSRNF
CDR3 DNA: TGTGCCTGGAGTATAAGGGGTAGTAGTCGGAACTTC
J gene: TRBJ2-5
clone size: .
V gene: TRBV30
D gene: .

CDR3 protein: CASSVDRQETQYF
CDR3 DNA: TGTGCCAGCAGCGTGGACCGACAAGAGACCCAGTACTTC
J gene: TRBJ2-5
clone size: .
V gene: TRBV9
D gene: .

CDR3 protein: CSVFENTEAFF
CDR3 DNA: TGCAGCGTTTTCGAGAACACTGAAGCTTTCTTT
J gene: TRBJ1-1
clone size: .
V gene: TRBV29-1
D gene: .

CDR3 protein: CASSLTQGAGTDTQYF
CDR3 DNA: TGTGCCAGCAGTCTCACACAGGGGGCGGGCACAGATACGCAGTATTTT
J gene: TRBJ2-3
clone size: .
V gene: TRBV6-6
D gene: TRBD1

CDR3 protein: CASSFDRSGQYF
CDR3 DNA: TGTGCCAGCAGCTTTGACAGGTCCGGGCAGTACTTC
J gene: TRBJ2-7
clone size: .
V gene: TRBV7-9
D gene: .

CDR3 protein: CASRPLINTGELFF
CDR3 DNA: TGTGCCAGCAGACCTCTAATAAACACCGGGGAGCTGTTTTTT
J gene: TRBJ2-2
clone size: .
V gene: TRBV14
D gene: .

CDR3 protein: CASSKVGLAGSEQYF
CDR3 DNA: TGTGCCAGCAGCAAGGTCGGACTAGCGGGAAGCGAGCAGTACTTC
J gene: TRBJ2-7
clone size: .
V gene: TRBV9
D gene: TRBD2

CDR3 protein: CASSPRGGVGTEAFF
CDR3 DNA: TGTGCCAGCAGCCCAAGGGGGGGTGTGGGTACTGAAGCTTTCTTT
J gene: TRBJ1-1
clone size: once
V gene: TRBV7-2
D gene: .

CDR3 protein: CASSLRGSAEAFF
CDR3 DNA: TGTGCCAGCAGTTTACGGGGGAGCGCTGAAGCTTTCTTT
J gene: TRBJ1-1
clone size: few
V gene: TRBV27
D gene: .

CDR3 protein: CASSFGTGGEKLFF
CDR3 DNA: TGTGCCAGCAGCTTCGGGACAGGGGGAGAAAAACTGTTTTTT
J gene: TRBJ1-4
clone size: once
V gene: TRBV7-9
D gene: TRBD1

CDR3 protein: CASSISGGSNMGTDTQYF
CDR3 DNA: TGTGCCAGTAGTATAAGTGGGGGGAGTAACATGGGCACAGATACGCAGTATTTT
J gene: TRBJ2-3
clone size: .
V gene: TRBV19
D gene: .

CDR3 protein: CASSLGGVSVYGYTF
CDR3 DNA: TGTGCCAGCAGCTTAGGGGGGGTCTCCGTCTATGGCTACACCTTC
J gene: TRBJ1-2
clone size: .
V gene: TRBV7-6
D gene: .

CDR3 protein: CASSAMTGAEQYF
CDR3 DNA: TGTGCCAGCAGCGCAATGACAGGGGCCGAGCAGTACTTC
J gene: TRBJ2-7
clone size: .
V gene: TRBV7-6
D gene: TRBD1

CDR3 protein: CASSGTQETQYF
CDR3 DNA: TGCGCCAGCAGTGGTACTCAAGAGACCCAGTACTTC
J gene: TRBJ2-5
clone size: .
V gene: TRBV5-1
D gene: .

CDR3 protein: CASSESRASGITDTQYF
CDR3 DNA: TGCGCCAGCAGTGAGTCGAGGGCTAGCGGGATAACAGATACGCAGTATTTT
J gene: TRBJ2-3
clone size: .
V gene: TRBV10-1
D gene: TRBD2

CDR3 protein: CASSVQGPATNEKLFF
CDR3 DNA: TGCGCCAGCAGCGTTCAGGGGCCGGCAACTAATGAAAAACTGTTTTTT
J gene: TRBJ1-4
clone size: .
V gene: TRBV5-1
D gene: .

CDR3 protein: CASSPRTGGASEAFF
CDR3 DNA: TGTGCCAGTAGTCCCAGGACAGGGGGAGCATCTGAAGCTTTCTTT
J gene: TRBJ1-1
clone size: .
V gene: TRBV19
D gene: TRBD1

CDR3 protein: CASRDGGIRGQRGKFF
CDR3 DNA: TGTGCCAGCAGAGACGGGGGGATACGCGGACAGAGGGGAAAGTTCTTC
J gene: TRBJ2-1
clone size: .
V gene: TRBV28
D gene: .

CDR3 protein: CASSRLLELGYEQYF
CDR3 DNA: TGCGCCAGCAGCCGGTTACTAGAGCTGGGGTACGAGCAGTACTTC
J gene: TRBJ2-7
clone size: .
V gene: TRBV4-3
D gene: .

CDR3 protein: CASSLVETQYF
CDR3 DNA: TGTGCCAGCAGCTTAGTTGAGACCCAGTACTTC
J gene: TRBJ2-5
clone size: once
V gene: TRBV11-3
D gene: .

CDR3 protein: CASSLRLAGGLNEQFF
CDR3 DNA: TGTGCCAGCAGTCTTAGACTAGCGGGAGGTCTCAATGAGCAGTTCTTC
J gene: TRBJ2-1
clone size: .
V gene: TRBV27
D gene: TRBD2

CDR3 protein: CASSQGTPRIAGGGETQYF
CDR3 DNA: TGCGCCAGCAGCCAAGGGACCCCAAGGATAGCGGGAGGTGGAGAGACCCAGTACTTC
J gene: TRBJ2-5
clone size: .
V gene: TRBV4-1
D gene: TRBD2

CDR3 protein: CASSQDTRPGPWGNTIYF
CDR3 DNA: TGCGCCAGCAGCCAAGATACCCGCCCGGGACCCTGGGGAAACACCATATATTTT
J gene: TRBJ1-3
clone size: .
V gene: TRBV4-3
D gene: .

CDR3 protein: CASSLAAGGNTEAFF
CDR3 DNA: TGTGCCAGCAGCTTAGCGGCAGGGGGTAACACTGAAGCTTTCTTT
J gene: TRBJ1-1
clone size: .
V gene: TRBV7-8
D gene: TRBD1

CDR3 protein: CASSYYDRRLGQAFF
CDR3 DNA: TGTGCCAGCAGTTACTACGACAGACGGTTGGGCCAAGCTTTCTTT
J gene: TRBJ1-1
clone size: .
V gene: TRBV6-5
D gene: .

CDR3 protein: CASSRESGTDRSEQYF
CDR3 DNA: TGTGCCAGCAGCCGAGAGAGTGGGACAGATAGATCCGAGCAGTACTTC
J gene: TRBJ2-7
clone size: few
V gene: TRBV7-8
D gene: TRBD1

CDR3 protein: CASSLRGAEDTQYF
CDR3 DNA: TGTGCCAGCAGCTTACGGGGGGCCGAAGATACGCAGTATTTT
J gene: TRBJ2-3
clone size: .
V gene: TRBV7-2
D gene: .

CDR3 protein: CSVVHNTEAFF
CDR3 DNA: TGCAGCGTTGTTCACAACACTGAAGCTTTCTTT
J gene: TRBJ1-1
clone size: .
V gene: TRBV29-1
D gene: .

CDR3 protein: CASSQEDLVTDTQYF
CDR3 DNA: TGCGCCAGCAGCCAAGAGGATCTAGTCACAGATACGCAGTATTTT
J gene: TRBJ2-3
clone size: .
V gene: TRBV4-3
D gene: .

CDR3 protein: CASSPGGLGEAFF
CDR3 DNA: TGTGCCAGTAGTCCAGGCGGGTTGGGTGAAGCTTTCTTT
J gene: TRBJ1-1
clone size: once
V gene: TRBV19
D gene: .

CDR3 protein: CASSLYPLGSDTQYF
CDR3 DNA: TGTGCCAGCAGCTTGTACCCCTTAGGATCAGATACGCAGTATTTT
J gene: TRBJ2-3
clone size: .
V gene: TRBV5-8
D gene: .

CDR3 protein: CASSDRPTREQYF
CDR3 DNA: TGTGCCAGCAGTGACAGGCCGACGAGGGAGCAGTACTTC
J gene: TRBJ2-7
clone size: .
V gene: TRBV25-1
D gene: .

CDR3 protein: CASRVPGQGGYTF
CDR3 DNA: TGTGCCAGCAGAGTCCCGGGACAAGGGGGCTACACCTTC
J gene: TRBJ1-2
clone size: .
V gene: TRBV28
D gene: .

CDR3 protein: CASSPEPPLILEHYQLKLEAFF
CDR3 DNA: TGCGCCAGCAGCCCCGAACCACCCCTGATTCTCGAACATTATCAGTTGAAGCTTGAAGCTTTCTTT
J gene: TRBJ1-1
clone size: .
V gene: TRBV5-1
D gene: .

CDR3 protein: CTSSQGNRGGFEAFF
CDR3 DNA: TGCACCAGCAGCCAGGGGAACAGGGGCGGATTCGAAGCTTTCTTT
J gene: TRBJ1-1
clone size: .
V gene: TRBV1
D gene: .

CDR3 protein: CASVGTVSNQPQHF
CDR3 DNA: TGTGCCAGTGTGGGGACAGTCAGCAATCAGCCCCAGCATTTT
J gene: TRBJ1-5
clone size: .
V gene: TRBV19
D gene: TRBD1

CDR3 protein: CASSESLGTANTEAFF
CDR3 DNA: TGCGCCAGCAGTGAGTCGTTAGGGACAGCGAACACTGAAGCTTTCTTT
J gene: TRBJ1-1
clone size: .
V gene: TRBV10-2
D gene: TRBD1

CDR3 protein: CASSLGTSPSHF
CDR3 DNA: TGTGCCAGCAGCTTAGGAACATCCCCCTCGCATTTT
J gene: TRBJ1-5
clone size: .
V gene: TRBV7-2
D gene: .

CDR3 protein: CASSLNRGSNQPQHF
CDR3 DNA: TGTGCCAGCAGCTTAAACAGGGGAAGCAATCAGCCCCAGCATTTT
J gene: TRBJ1-5
clone size: .
V gene: TRBV11-2
D gene: TRBD1

CDR3 protein: CASSLYRGDTQYF
CDR3 DNA: TGTGCCAGCAGTTTATACAGGGGGGATACGCAGTATTTT
J gene: TRBJ2-3
clone size: .
V gene: TRBV28
D gene: TRBD1

CDR3 protein: CASSHAPLSVATDYNEQFF
CDR3 DNA: TGCGCCAGCAGCCACGCACCCCTCAGCGTCGCGACAGATTACAATGAGCAGTTCTTC
J gene: TRBJ2-1
clone size: .
V gene: TRBV4-3
D gene: .

CDR3 protein: CASSMVIAGGQETQYF
CDR3 DNA: TGTGCCAGTAGTATGGTGATAGCGGGAGGCCAAGAGACCCAGTACTTC
J gene: TRBJ2-5
clone size: .
V gene: TRBV19
D gene: TRBD2

CDR3 protein: CASSEPWTAATNEKLFF
CDR3 DNA: TGCGCCAGCAGTGAGCCCTGGACAGCCGCAACTAATGAAAAACTGTTTTTT
J gene: TRBJ1-4
clone size: .
V gene: TRBV10-2
D gene: .

CDR3 protein: CASSAPRKGLAASGHEQFF
CDR3 DNA: TGTGCCAGCAGTGCCCCCCGGAAAGGACTAGCGGCTTCGGGGCATGAGCAGTTCTTC
J gene: TRBJ2-1
clone size: .
V gene: TRBV2
D gene: TRBD2

CDR3 protein: CASTLESLRDTQYF
CDR3 DNA: TGCGCCAGCACTCTCGAGTCCCTCCGGGATACGCAGTATTTT
J gene: TRBJ2-3
clone size: .
V gene: TRBV5-1
D gene: .